Given below is one TCR beta chain in context. The record originates from a study of blood T cell repertoires in COVID-19. Study summary: COVID-19 samples, acute and convalescent, were from the United States, Italy and Spain. PBMCs, B-cell-depleted T cells, or T cells provided the cDNA or gDNA that made up the material.

TCRdb keeps only in-frame clones here, not all; method: immunoSEQ multiplex PCR. The sample includes 200,000 or so clones, roughly 89% seen only once; the top ten take over 3%. Ages ranged from about 18 to 89 years, with residence in more than 20 US areas. In assigning cohorts, the study relied on participant-reported clinical history. Germline lookup yields CDR1 SGHAT and CDR2 FQDESV (reference sequence). V shed 5 bases and J 5 bases; nucleotides not matched to a gene: 9. CDR3 size: 15 residues. The origin of this receptor is a woman aged 35 to 49 with acute COVID-19. The rearrangement joins TRBV11-1 to TRBJ1-1; TRBD1 matches 9 bases. Sequenced sample: PBMCs or T cells enriched from blood (not recorded which). The CDR3 spells CASSQDRGPWTEAFF. The CDR3 bases are TGTGCCAGCAGCCAGGACAGGGGCCCGTGGACTGAAGCTTTCTTT.